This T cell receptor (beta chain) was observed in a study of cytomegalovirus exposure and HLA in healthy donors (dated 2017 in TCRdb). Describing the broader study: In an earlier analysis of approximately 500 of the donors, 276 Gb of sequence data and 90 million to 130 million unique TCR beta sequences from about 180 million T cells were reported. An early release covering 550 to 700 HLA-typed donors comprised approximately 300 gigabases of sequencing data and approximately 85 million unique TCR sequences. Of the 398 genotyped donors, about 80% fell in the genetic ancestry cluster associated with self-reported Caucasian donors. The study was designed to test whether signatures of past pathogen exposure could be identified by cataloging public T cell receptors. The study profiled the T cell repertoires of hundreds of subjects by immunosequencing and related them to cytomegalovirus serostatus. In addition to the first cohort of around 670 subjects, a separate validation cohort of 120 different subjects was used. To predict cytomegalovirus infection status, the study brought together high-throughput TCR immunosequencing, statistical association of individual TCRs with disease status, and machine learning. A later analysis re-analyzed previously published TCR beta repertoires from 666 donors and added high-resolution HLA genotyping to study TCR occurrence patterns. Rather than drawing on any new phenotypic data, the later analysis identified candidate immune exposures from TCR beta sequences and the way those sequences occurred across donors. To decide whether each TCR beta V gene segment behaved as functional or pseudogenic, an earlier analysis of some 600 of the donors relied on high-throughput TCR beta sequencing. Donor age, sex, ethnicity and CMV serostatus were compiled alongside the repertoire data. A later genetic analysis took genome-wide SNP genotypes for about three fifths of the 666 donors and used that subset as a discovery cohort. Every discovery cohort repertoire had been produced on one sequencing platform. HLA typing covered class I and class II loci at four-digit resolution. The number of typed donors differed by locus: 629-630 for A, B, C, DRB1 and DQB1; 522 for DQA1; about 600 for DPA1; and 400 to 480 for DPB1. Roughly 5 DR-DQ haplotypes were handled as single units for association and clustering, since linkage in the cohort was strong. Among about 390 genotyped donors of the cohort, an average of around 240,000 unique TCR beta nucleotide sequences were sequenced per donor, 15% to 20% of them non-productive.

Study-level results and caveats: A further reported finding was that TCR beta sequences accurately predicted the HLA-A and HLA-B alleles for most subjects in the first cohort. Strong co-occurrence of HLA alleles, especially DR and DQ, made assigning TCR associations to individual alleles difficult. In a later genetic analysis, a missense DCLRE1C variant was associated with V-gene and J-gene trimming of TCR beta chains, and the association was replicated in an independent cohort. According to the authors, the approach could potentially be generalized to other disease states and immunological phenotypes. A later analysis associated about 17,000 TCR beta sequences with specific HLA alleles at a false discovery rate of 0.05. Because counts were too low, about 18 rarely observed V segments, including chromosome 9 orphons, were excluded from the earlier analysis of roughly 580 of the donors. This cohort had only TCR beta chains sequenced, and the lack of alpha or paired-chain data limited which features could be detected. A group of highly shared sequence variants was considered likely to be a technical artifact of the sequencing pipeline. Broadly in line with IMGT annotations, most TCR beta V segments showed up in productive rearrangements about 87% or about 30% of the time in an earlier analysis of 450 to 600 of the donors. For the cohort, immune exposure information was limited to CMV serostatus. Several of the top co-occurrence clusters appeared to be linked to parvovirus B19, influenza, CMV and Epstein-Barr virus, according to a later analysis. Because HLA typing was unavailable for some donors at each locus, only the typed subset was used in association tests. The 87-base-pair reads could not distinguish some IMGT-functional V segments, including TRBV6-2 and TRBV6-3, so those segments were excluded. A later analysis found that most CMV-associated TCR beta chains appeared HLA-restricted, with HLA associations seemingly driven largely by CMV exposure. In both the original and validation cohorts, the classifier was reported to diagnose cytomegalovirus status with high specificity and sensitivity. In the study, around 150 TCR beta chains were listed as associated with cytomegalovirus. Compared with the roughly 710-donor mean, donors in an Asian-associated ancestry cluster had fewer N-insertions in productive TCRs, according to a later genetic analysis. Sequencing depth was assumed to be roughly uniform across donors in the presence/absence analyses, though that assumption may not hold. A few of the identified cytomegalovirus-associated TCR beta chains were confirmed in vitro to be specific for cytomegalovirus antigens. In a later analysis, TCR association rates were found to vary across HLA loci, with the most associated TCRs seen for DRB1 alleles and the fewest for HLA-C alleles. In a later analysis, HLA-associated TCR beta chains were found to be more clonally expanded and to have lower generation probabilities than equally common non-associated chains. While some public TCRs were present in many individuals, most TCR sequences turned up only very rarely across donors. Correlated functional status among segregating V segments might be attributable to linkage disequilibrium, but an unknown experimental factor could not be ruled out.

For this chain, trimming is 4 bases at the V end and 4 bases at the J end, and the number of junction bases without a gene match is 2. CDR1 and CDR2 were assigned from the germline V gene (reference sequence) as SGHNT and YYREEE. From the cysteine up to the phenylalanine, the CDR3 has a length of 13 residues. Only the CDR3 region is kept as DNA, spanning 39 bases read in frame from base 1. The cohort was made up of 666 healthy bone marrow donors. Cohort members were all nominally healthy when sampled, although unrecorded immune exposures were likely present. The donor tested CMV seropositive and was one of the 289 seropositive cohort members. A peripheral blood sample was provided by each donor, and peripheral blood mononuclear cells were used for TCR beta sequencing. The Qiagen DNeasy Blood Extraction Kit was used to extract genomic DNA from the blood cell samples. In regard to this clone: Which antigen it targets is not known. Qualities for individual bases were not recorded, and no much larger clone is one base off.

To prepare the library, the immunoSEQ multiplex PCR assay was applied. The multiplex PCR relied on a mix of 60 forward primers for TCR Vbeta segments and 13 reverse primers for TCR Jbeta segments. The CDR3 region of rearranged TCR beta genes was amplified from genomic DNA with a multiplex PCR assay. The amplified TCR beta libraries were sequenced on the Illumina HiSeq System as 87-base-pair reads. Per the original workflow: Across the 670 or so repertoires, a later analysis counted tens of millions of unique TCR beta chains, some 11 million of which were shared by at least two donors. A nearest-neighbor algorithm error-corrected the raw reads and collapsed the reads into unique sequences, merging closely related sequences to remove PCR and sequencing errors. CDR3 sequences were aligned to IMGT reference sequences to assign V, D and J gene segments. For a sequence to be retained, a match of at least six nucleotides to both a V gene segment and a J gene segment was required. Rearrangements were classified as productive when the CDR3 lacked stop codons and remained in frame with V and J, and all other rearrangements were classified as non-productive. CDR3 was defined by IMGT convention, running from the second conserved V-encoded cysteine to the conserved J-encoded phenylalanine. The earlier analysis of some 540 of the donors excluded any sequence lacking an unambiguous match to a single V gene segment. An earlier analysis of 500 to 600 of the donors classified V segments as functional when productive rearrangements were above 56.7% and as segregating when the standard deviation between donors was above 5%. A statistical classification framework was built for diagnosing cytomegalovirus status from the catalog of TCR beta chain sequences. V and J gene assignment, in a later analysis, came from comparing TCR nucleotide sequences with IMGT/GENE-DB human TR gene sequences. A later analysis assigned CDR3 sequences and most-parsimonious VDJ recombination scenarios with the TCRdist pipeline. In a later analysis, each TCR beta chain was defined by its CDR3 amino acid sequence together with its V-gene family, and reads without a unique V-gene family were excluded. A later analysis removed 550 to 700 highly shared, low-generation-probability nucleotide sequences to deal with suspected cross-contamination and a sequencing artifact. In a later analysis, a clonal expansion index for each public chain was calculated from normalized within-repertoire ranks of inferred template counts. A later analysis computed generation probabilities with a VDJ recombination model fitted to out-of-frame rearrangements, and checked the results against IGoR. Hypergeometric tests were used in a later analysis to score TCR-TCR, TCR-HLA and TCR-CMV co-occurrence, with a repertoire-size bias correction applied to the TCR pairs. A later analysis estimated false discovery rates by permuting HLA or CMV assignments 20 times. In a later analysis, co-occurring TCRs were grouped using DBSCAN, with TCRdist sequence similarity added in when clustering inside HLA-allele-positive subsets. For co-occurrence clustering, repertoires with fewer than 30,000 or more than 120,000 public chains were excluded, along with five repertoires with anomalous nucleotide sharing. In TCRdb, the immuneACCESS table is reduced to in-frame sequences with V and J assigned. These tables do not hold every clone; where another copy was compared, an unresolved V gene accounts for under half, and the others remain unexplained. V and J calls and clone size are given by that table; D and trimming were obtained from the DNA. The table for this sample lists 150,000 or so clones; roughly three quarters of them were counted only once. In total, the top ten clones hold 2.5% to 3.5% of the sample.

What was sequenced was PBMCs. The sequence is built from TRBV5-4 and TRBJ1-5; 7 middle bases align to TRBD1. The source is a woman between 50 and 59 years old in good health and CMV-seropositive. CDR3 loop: CASSTGQNQPQHF. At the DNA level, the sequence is TGTGCCAGCAGCACGGGACAGAATCAGCCCCAGCATTTT.